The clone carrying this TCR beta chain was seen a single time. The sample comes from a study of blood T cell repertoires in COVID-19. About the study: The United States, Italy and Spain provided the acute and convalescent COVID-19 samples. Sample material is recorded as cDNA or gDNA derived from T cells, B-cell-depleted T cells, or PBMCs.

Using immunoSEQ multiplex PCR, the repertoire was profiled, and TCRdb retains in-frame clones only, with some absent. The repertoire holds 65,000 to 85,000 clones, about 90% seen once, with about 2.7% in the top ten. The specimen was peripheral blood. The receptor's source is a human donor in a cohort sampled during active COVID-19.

The CDR3 here is CASSLAGLAASTDTQYF. For the CDR3, the DNA is TGTGCCAGCAGTTTAGCAGGACTAGCGGCTAGCACAGATACGCAGTATTTT. The V call is TRBV27, the J call TRBJ2-3; 10 bases line up with TRBD2. The CDR3 is 17 amino acids. Germline CDR1 reads MNHEY; CDR2 reads SMNVEV (reference sequence). V shed 2 bases and J 0 bases; nucleotides not matched to a gene: 5.